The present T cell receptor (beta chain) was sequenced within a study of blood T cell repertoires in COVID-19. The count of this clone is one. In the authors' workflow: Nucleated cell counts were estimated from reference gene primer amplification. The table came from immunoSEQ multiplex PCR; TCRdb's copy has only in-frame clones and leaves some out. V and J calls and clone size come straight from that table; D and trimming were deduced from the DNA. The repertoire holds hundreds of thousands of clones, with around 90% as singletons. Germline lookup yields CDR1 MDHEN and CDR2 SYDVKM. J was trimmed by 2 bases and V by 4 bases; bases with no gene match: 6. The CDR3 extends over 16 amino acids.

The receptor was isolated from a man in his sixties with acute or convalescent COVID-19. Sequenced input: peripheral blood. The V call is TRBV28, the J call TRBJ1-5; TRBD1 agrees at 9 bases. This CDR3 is CASSSRTGAGNQPQHF. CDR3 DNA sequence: TGTGCCAGCAGTTCGCGGACAGGGGCTGGCAATCAGCCCCAGCATTTT.